A single T cell receptor (beta chain) is shown here with its context. Its antigen is unidentified. The germline V and J ends were trimmed by 3 bases and 1 base, with 16 bases remaining between them. CDR1 is SGHKS and CDR2 is YYEKEE in the germline V gene (reference sequence). The CDR3 loop spans 16 amino acids. The data derive from a study of shared clonotypes between healthy human individuals. Regarding the study as a whole: Sampling used blood alone; tissue repertoires probably differ. Generally, estimated richness proved larger in naive subsets than it did in memory subsets. The authors expected sequencing depth to affect clonotype sharing among donors.

Naive-designated CD8 cells lacked CD45RO, were positively enriched for CCR7, and omitted terminally differentiated effector memory CD45RA+ cells. The study ran the assay at deep level. Sequenced by immunoSEQ multiplex PCR; TCRdb stores in-frame clones only, minus some. Altogether about 680,000 clones are present, 92% being singletons, with the ten largest covering 24%. The TCR was taken from a man aged 30-40 years in good health. Material for sequencing was naive CD8+ T cells sorted from blood. The chain carries TRBV5-5 and TRBJ2-5; maybe TRBD1 (6 bases). This CDR3 reads CASSSRQVQLQETQYF. In DNA form, the CDR3 reads TGTGCCAGCAGCTCGAGACAGGTCCAACTCCAAGAGACCCAGTACTTC.